Given below is one T cell receptor beta chain in context. The data originate from a study of blood T cell repertoires in COVID-19. Looked up from germline, CDR1 is SGHVS and CDR2 is FNYEAQ. Trimming removed 2 bases from V and 2 bases from J, with 14 bases in between. The CDR3 is 16 amino acids. Libraries were prepared by immunoSEQ multiplex PCR; TCRdb keeps only in-frame clonotypes and omits some of them. The table has around 100,000 clones, over 75% seen once. The chain uses TRBV7-6 and TRBJ2-3; D might be TRBD1 (6 bases). This sequence was found in a human donor in a cohort sampled during active or convalescent COVID-19. The specimen sequenced was peripheral blood. This CDR3 is CASSLTGSPHTDTQYF. For the CDR3, the DNA is TGTGCCAGCAGCTTAACAGGGTCTCCCCACACAGATACGCAGTATTTT. The entire variable domain, with the rest obtained from reference TRBV7-6 and TRBJ2-3, is as follows: GAGVSQSPRYKVTKRGQDVALRCDPISGHVSLYWYRQALGQGPEFLTYFNYEAQQDKSGLPNDRFSAERPEGSISTLTIQRTEQRDSAMYRCASSLTGSPHTDTQYFGPGTRLTVL.